Below, one TCR beta chain is given with its context. Its target is unknown. The record originates from a study of shared clonotypes between healthy human individuals. Study conclusions and caveats: Naive CD4 clonotypes overlapped across a few donors at roughly 5%. The four-donor shared clonotypes exceeded non-shared clonotypes in generation probability, with non-shared ones scoring lower. What naive subsets generally showed was a larger estimated richness than memory subsets showed.

CDR1 SNHLY and CDR2 FYNNEI come from the germline V gene. V was cut by 7 bases and J by 6 bases, with 12 bases left in between. The CDR3 sequence is 13 residues long. Methods used by the authors: For the immunoSEQ data, sequences were junction-only without quality scores, so filtering differed. Assay used: immunoSEQ multiplex PCR; TCRdb lists only in-frame clones, some missing. Clonal size and the V and J genes are those of that table, whereas D and trimming came from the DNA. This table has under 2.5 million clones, around 90% appearing once. The sequencing sample was made of naive CD4+ T cells from PBMCs. The subset here: CD45RA+ positively selected. The chain links TRBV2 to TRBJ1-4, with D perhaps TRBD1 (5 bases). This clonotype was sampled from a man between 18 and 29 years old in good health. Some clones in this sample may be carry-over from other donors' samples. The CDR3, as DNA: TGTGCCAGCAATTTGGGGGAGGATGAAAAACTGTTTTTT. Protein: CASNLGEDEKLFF.